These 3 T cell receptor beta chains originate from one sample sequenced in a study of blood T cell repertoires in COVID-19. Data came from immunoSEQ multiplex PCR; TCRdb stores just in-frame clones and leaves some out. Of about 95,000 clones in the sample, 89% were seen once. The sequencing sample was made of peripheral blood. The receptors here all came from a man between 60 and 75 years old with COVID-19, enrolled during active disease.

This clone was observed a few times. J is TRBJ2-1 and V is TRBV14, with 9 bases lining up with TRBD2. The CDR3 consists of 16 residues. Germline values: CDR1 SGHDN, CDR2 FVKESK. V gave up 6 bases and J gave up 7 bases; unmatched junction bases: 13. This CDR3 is CASSRLGGRGRNEQFF. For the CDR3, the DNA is TGTGCCAGCAGTCGCCTGGGCGGGAGGGGTAGAAATGAGCAGTTCTTC.

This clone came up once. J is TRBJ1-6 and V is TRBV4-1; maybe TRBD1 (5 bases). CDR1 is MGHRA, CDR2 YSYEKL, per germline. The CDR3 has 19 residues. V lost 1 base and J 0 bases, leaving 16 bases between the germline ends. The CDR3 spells CASSQGAGTSSSYNSPLHF. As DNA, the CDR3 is TGCGCCAGCAGCCAAGGAGCCGGGACTTCGAGCTCCTATAATTCACCCCTCCACTTT.

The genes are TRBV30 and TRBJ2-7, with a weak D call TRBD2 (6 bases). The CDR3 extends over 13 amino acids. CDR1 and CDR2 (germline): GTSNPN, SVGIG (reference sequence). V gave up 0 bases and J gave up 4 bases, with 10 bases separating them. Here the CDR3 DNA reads TGTGCCTGGAGTGTACTAGGAGGGTACGAGCAGTACTTC. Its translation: CAWSVLGGYEQYF.